The 7 T cell receptor beta chains below come from one sample, sequenced in a study of T cell responses to AZD1222 COVID-19 vaccine. Assay used: immunoSEQ multiplex PCR; TCRdb lists only in-frame clones, some missing. This table has around 140,000 clones, 85% to 95% appearing once. The input for sequencing was peripheral blood, taken on day 0 of AZD1222 vaccination. These receptors came from an adult in good health.

The chain combines TRBV19 with TRBJ2-5; TRBD2 matches 13 bases. The J segment lost 3 bases and the V segment lost 4 bases, leaving 2 bases of the junction unmatched. The CDR3 runs 15 residues. Germline V CDR1 and CDR2: LNHDA, SQIVND (reference sequence). The chain's CDR3 is CASSTGTSGEETQYF. CDR3 DNA sequence: TGTGCCAGTAGTACCGGGACTAGCGGGGAAGAGACCCAGTACTTC.

The rearrangement uses TRBV7-6 and TRBJ1-2, with 8 bases that match TRBD1. CDR1 is SGHVS, CDR2 FNYEAQ, per germline. Unmatched junction bases numbered 4, after V lost 1 base and J lost 6 bases. CDR3 size: 14 residues. DNA for the CDR3: TGTGCCAGCAGCTTAGGCCGGACAGGGCATGGCTACACCTTC. This encodes CASSLGRTGHGYTF.

The chain combines TRBV11-2 with TRBJ1-2; D perhaps matches TRBD1 (6 bases). V was shortened by 6 bases and J by 2 bases, with 16 bases between the two germline ends. Germline CDR1 SGHAT, CDR2 FQNNGV. This CDR3 is built from 15 residues. The CDR3 spells CASSRPSRGNYGYTF. DNA for the CDR3: TGTGCCAGCAGTCGCCCGTCCAGGGGAAACTATGGCTACACCTTC.

The chain employs TRBV19 and TRBJ1-4; TRBD1 matches 7 bases. The trim removed 5 bases at V and 6 bases at J, leaving 9 bases unmatched. Germline CDR1 reads LNHDA; CDR2 reads SQIVND (reference sequence). The CDR3 runs to 15 residues. This CDR3 reads CASSPRQGGDEKLFF. In nucleotides, the CDR3 is TGTGCCAGTAGTCCGCGACAGGGAGGGGATGAAAAACTGTTTTTT.

The chain couples TRBV2 to TRBJ1-1; a possible D gene is TRBD1 (6 bases). The germline V gene has CDR1 SNHLY and CDR2 FYNNEI. CDR3 length equals 12 residues. Written as DNA, the CDR3 is TGTGCAGATAAGTCAGAGGGGGTCGGAGCTTTCTTT. Residues: CADKSEGVGAFF.

V gene TRBV12-5 combines with J gene TRBJ2-5; D gene ambiguous. Deletions cut 5 bases from V and 4 bases from J, with 11 bases between. Germline V gene data show CDR1 as LGHNT and CDR2 as FRNRAP. This CDR3 comprises 13 residues. CDR3 sequence reads: CASGPPPLETQYF. DNA for the CDR3: TGTGCTAGTGGTCCCCCCCCGCTAGAGACCCAGTACTTC.

The chain recombines TRBV19 with TRBJ1-4; D may be TRBD1 (6 bases). Germline lookup yields CDR1 LNHDA and CDR2 SQIVND (reference sequence). V lost 4 bases and J 6 bases, leaving 12 bases between the germline ends. The CDR3 extends over 14 amino acids. The CDR3 DNA reads TGTGCCAGTAGTAAGGGCAGGGGATATGAAAAACTGTTTTTT. As protein: CASSKGRGYEKLFF.